A single sample is the source of the 32 T cell receptor beta chains below, sequenced in a study of technical replicates of blood from a few donors. TCRdb's copy holds only in-frame clones and misses some; the assay was immunoSEQ multiplex PCR. Among around 65,000 clones listed, about 86% were seen once. The specimen was PBMCs. The receptor source for this set is a human donor in good health. Some clones in this sample may be carry-over from other donors' samples.

This chain links TRBV7-6 with TRBJ2-1; D gene unclear. The CDR3 is 13 amino acids. The V end lost 5 bases, the J end lost 9 bases, and 14 bases lay between the germline ends. The germline V gene encodes CDR1 SGHVS and CDR2 FNYEAQ. The CDR3, as DNA: TGTGCCAGCAGCGCCAGTCCTACGGGTGAGCAGTTCTTC. It specifies CASSASPTGEQFF.

This chain uses TRBV5-6 with TRBJ2-1, with 11 positions matching TRBD1. The J segment lost 4 bases and the V segment lost 4 bases, leaving 4 bases of the junction unmatched. There are 15 residues in the CDR3. Germline CDR1 and CDR2: SGHDT and YYEEEE. The CDR3 is CASSTGTGGYNEQFF. In DNA, the CDR3 is TGTGCCAGCAGCACCGGGACAGGGGGGTACAATGAGCAGTTCTTC.

The chain couples TRBV5-4 to TRBJ2-1; 9 bases match TRBD2. V was pared by 2 bases and J by 3 bases, with 0 bases of the junction left unmatched. Germline CDR1 is SGHNT and CDR2 is YYREEE (reference sequence). The CDR3 length is 14 residues. CDR3 bases: TGTGCCAGCAGCTTTAGCGGGAGCTACAATGAGCAGTTCTTC. Translating it yields CASSFSGSYNEQFF.

The genes are TRBV2 and TRBJ1-1, with D maybe TRBD1 (6 bases). Between the trimmed V and J ends, which lost 6 bases and 5 bases, there was a span of 10 bases. Germline V gene lookup returns CDR1 SNHLY and CDR2 FYNNEI. CDR3 length equals 12 residues. In DNA, the CDR3 is TGTGCCAGCAGACAGGGCCGAACTGAAGCTTTCTTT. The encoded protein is CASRQGRTEAFF.

The chain is built from TRBV5-6 and TRBJ2-1; 11 bases align to TRBD2. Germline V gene lookup returns CDR1 SGHDT and CDR2 YYEEEE. This CDR3 spans 15 amino acids. The ends lost 3 bases at V and 6 bases at J; junction bases unmatched: 5. The CDR3 region has the DNA TGTGCCAGCAGCTCCGGACTAGCGGGCTCCAATGAGCAGTTCTTC. As protein: CASSSGLAGSNEQFF.

The chain is built from TRBV18 and TRBJ2-1, with D possibly TRBD2 on 6 matching bases. V was shortened by 3 bases and J by 7 bases, with 13 bases between the two germline ends. Germline CDR1 is KGHSH and CDR2 is LQKENI. There are 14 residues in the CDR3. The CDR3 nucleotides read TGTGCCAGCTCACCCGGAGGGAACACGAATGAGCAGTTCTTC. Protein: CASSPGGNTNEQFF.

CDR3: CASSDGQWRDGYTF. The CDR3 nucleotides are TGTGCCAGCAGTGACGGCCAGTGGAGGGATGGCTACACCTTC. The chain uses TRBV6-6 and TRBJ1-2; no clear D gene. The CDR3 is 14 residues long. Germline CDR1 and CDR2: MNHNY and SVGAGI (reference sequence). V shed 5 bases and J shed 6 bases, with 16 bases lying between them.

This chain joins TRBV6-1 and TRBJ1-3; D is unresolved. Germline V lookup: CDR1 MNHNS, CDR2 SASEGT. V lost 5 bases, J lost 3 bases, and 11 bases lay in between. This CDR3 spans 14 amino acids. CDR3 DNA sequence: TGTGCCAGCAGTCCCCAGGCCGATGGAAACACCATATATTTT. Encoded protein: CASSPQADGNTIYF.

The chain employs TRBV6-5 and TRBJ2-7; 10 nucleotides align to TRBD1. Germline CDR1 MNHEY, CDR2 SVGAGI. J was trimmed by 5 bases and V by 6 bases; bases with no gene match: 10. This CDR3 contains 15 residues. The CDR3 is CASSRPGQGIHEQYF. The CDR3 DNA follows: TGTGCCAGCAGCCGGCCGGGACAGGGGATCCACGAGCAGTACTTC.

The rearrangement links TRBV7-2 to TRBJ1-6; D is uncertain. V lost 2 bases and J 9 bases, leaving 11 bases between the germline ends. The germline CDR1 and CDR2 sequences are SGHTA and FQGNSA. The CDR3 consists of 14 residues. CDR3 region: CASSLREPTSPLHF. CDR3 DNA: TGTGCCAGCAGCTTAAGAGAGCCCACTTCACCCCTCCACTTT.

V and J are TRBV9 and TRBJ1-1, with 7 bases that match TRBD1. The trim removed 4 bases at V and 1 base at J, leaving 7 bases unmatched. The CDR3 covers 15 residues. From germline, CDR1 is SGDLS and CDR2 YYNGEE. CDR3 DNA sequence: TGTGCCAGCAGCCAAACGGGACAGCCGAACACTGAAGCTTTCTTT. Its translation: CASSQTGQPNTEAFF.

The chain is built from TRBV7-9 and TRBJ2-7; TRBD2 might be the D (5 bases). Germline loops: CDR1 SEHNR, CDR2 FQNEAQ (reference sequence). V gave up 5 bases and J gave up 2 bases, with 10 bases separating them. The CDR3 has 13 amino acids. The chain's CDR3 is CASSGLTTYEQYF. The CDR3 DNA is TGTGCCAGCAGCGGACTGACTACCTACGAGCAGTACTTC.

This chain uses TRBV4-3 with TRBJ2-5; D possibly corresponds to TRBD2 (6 bases). Germline lookup yields CDR1 LGHNA and CDR2 YSLEER. Trimming cost V 2 bases and J 4 bases, with 23 bases left between them. The CDR3 is made up of 18 amino acids. CDR3 coding DNA: TGCGCCAGCAGCCAAAACGCCTTAGGCGGGATCTTAGGAGAGACCCAGTACTTC. Protein product: CASSQNALGGILGETQYF.

This chain uses TRBV2 with TRBJ1-5; TRBD1 is a possible D gene (6 bases). Germline V gene data show CDR1 as SNHLY and CDR2 as FYNNEI. V was clipped by 2 bases and J by 2 bases, with 16 bases between them. The CDR3 is made up of 17 amino acids. The CDR3 region has the DNA TGTGCCAGCAGTGAATCTAGGGGGTTACGAGGCAATCAGCCCCAGCATTTT. This encodes CASSESRGLRGNQPQHF.

The chain carries TRBV19 and TRBJ2-1; TRBD1 matches 7 bases. J was trimmed by 3 bases and V by 1 base; bases with no gene match: 9. Germline CDR1 LNHDA, CDR2 SQIVND (reference sequence). The length of the CDR3 is 17 residues. The CDR3 here is CASSIGPRQGGYNEQFF. The DNA of the CDR3 is TGTGCCAGTAGTATAGGGCCCCGACAGGGCGGCTACAATGAGCAGTTCTTC.

This clone showed up just once. This chain uses TRBV14 with TRBJ1-1; D is unresolved. V lost 3 bases and J 5 bases, leaving 13 bases between the germline ends. Per germline, CDR1 SGHDN and CDR2 FVKESK. The CDR3 has 14 amino acids. The CDR3 region is CASSQLWRETEAFF. The CDR3 bases are TGTGCCAGCAGCCAGCTATGGAGGGAAACTGAAGCTTTCTTT. The variable domain in full, completed from reference TRBV14 and TRBJ1-1, reads EAGVTQFPSHSVIEKGQTVTLRCDPISGHDNLYWYRRVMGKEIKFLLHFVKESKQDESGMPNNRFLAERTGGTYSTLKVQPAELEDSGVYFCASSQLWRETEAFFGQGTRLTVV.

This rearrangement joins TRBV4-1 to TRBJ2-1, with D possibly matching TRBD1 (5 bases). Germline loops: CDR1 MGHRA, CDR2 YSYEKL. V lost 1 base to trimming and J lost 7 bases, with 20 bases between them. The CDR3 loop spans 17 amino acids. As DNA, the CDR3 is TGCGCCAGCAGCCAAGTTGTAAGGGGAAGTTTTACAAATGAGCAGTTCTTC. Translated: CASSQVVRGSFTNEQFF.

This clone turned up a few times. V and J are TRBV6-6 and TRBJ2-1, with D hard to call. The V end lost 5 bases, the J end lost 0 bases, and 11 bases lay between the germline ends. CDR3 length: 15 amino acids. In germline, CDR1 is MNHNY, CDR2 SVGAGI (reference sequence). The CDR3 loop is CASSLDKSSYNEQFF. CDR3 nucleotide sequence: TGTGCCAGCAGTCTCGACAAGAGCTCCTACAATGAGCAGTTCTTC.

This clone has just one count. The chain is built from TRBV4-3 and TRBJ2-2; unclear D gene. The CDR3 consists of 16 residues. Germline CDR1 and CDR2: LGHNA and YSLEER. The germline V and J ends were trimmed by 1 base and 1 base, with 10 bases remaining between them. This CDR3 reads CASSQVLPENTGELFF. For the CDR3, the DNA is TGCGCCAGCAGCCAAGTCCTACCCGAGAACACCGGGGAGCTGTTTTTT.

The chain employs TRBV5-6 and TRBJ1-6; no definite D call. V shed 1 base and J shed 0 bases, with 14 bases lying between them. This CDR3 has 18 amino acids. Looked up from germline, CDR1 is SGHDT and CDR2 is YYEEEE. The CDR3 DNA is TGTGCCAGCAGCTTGTTCGGGGTTTGGGGCTCCTATAATTCACCCCTCCACTTT. This codes for CASSLFGVWGSYNSPLHF.

This clone was seen more than once but under ten times. This chain links TRBV4-1 with TRBJ1-1; D not resolved. The V gene lost 4 bases and the J gene lost 6 bases, with 15 bases spanning the gap. CDR3 length equals 14 residues. Germline CDR1 and CDR2: MGHRA and YSYEKL. This CDR3 is CASSPNEAPAEAFF. DNA of the CDR3: TGCGCCAGCAGCCCCAATGAAGCTCCCGCTGAAGCTTTCTTT.

This chain connects TRBV5-4 to TRBJ1-6, with 11 bases aligning to TRBD1. CDR3 length equals 15 residues. Germline loops: CDR1 SGHNT, CDR2 YYREEE (reference sequence). The ends lost 1 base at V and 7 bases at J; junction bases unmatched: 1. DNA for the CDR3: TGTGCCAGCAGCTTGAGGACAGGGGGCAATTCACCCCTCCACTTT. Protein product: CASSLRTGGNSPLHF.

The V call is TRBV11-3, the J call TRBJ1-5, with TRBD1 matching 11 bases. The CDR3 runs to 20 residues. The trim removed 0 bases at V and 4 bases at J, leaving 14 bases unmatched. CDR1 is SGHNT and CDR2 is YENEEA in the germline V gene. The CDR3: CASSLEPGTGGVRLNQPQHF. Here the CDR3 DNA reads TGTGCCAGCAGCTTAGAACCTGGGACAGGGGGGGTTCGGCTTAATCAGCCCCAGCATTTT. The entire variable domain, with the rest obtained from reference TRBV11-3 and TRBJ1-5, is as follows: EAGVVQSPRYKIIEKKQPVAFWCNPISGHNTLYWYLQNLGQGPELLIRYENEEAVDDSQLPKDRFSAERLKGVDSTLKIQPAELGDSAVYLCASSLEPGTGGVRLNQPQHFGDGTRLSIL.

The J gene is TRBJ2-2, the V gene TRBV5-1; TRBD2 agrees at 7 bases. V dropped 1 base and J dropped 0; count of bases not matched to a gene: 3. The CDR3 covers 16 residues. The germline V gene has CDR1 SGHRS and CDR2 YFSETQ. CDR3 coding DNA: TGCGCCAGCAGCTTGTCCAGCGGGACGAACACCGGGGAGCTGTTTTTT. Protein product: CASSLSSGTNTGELFF.

V and J are TRBV7-2 and TRBJ2-2; possible D gene TRBD2, 5 bases. CDR1 is SGHTA and CDR2 is FQGNSA in the germline V gene. V lost 6 bases and J 1 base, leaving 12 bases between the germline ends. There are 15 residues in the CDR3. The CDR3 DNA is TGTGCCAGCAGACCAACTAGACTGAACACCGGGGAGCTGTTTTTT. Residues: CASRPTRLNTGELFF.

V usage is TRBV4-2 and J usage is TRBJ2-7; 7 bases line up with TRBD1. Germline V gene data show CDR1 as LGHNA and CDR2 as YNFKEQ. This CDR3 contains 15 residues. Trimming at V came to 4 bases and at J to 5 bases, leaving 11 bases not matched to a gene. CDR3 region: CASSPRQGDTHEQYF. The CDR3 DNA reads TGTGCCAGCAGCCCACGTCAGGGGGACACTCACGAGCAGTACTTC.

This clone was observed once. The rearrangement links TRBV20-1 to TRBJ1-2; D not certain. CDR3 length: 11 amino acids. CDR1 DFQATT and CDR2 SNEGSKA come from the germline V gene (reference sequence). V lost 0 bases and J 7 bases, leaving 6 bases between the germline ends. The CDR3 sequence: CSARDSSGYTF. As DNA, the CDR3 is TGCAGTGCTAGAGATAGCTCTGGCTACACCTTC.

This sequence joins TRBV28 and TRBJ2-2; the D gene is possibly TRBD1 (6 bases). The V gene's germline CDR1 is MDHEN and CDR2 SYDVKM. Trimming took 2 bases from V and 4 from J, leaving 11 bases between them. The CDR3 contains 15 residues. CDR3 nucleotides: TGTGCCAGCAGTTTAAACAGGGCAGGCACCGGGGAGCTGTTTTTT. This codes for CASSLNRAGTGELFF.

V usage is TRBV4-2 and J usage is TRBJ2-7; possible D gene TRBD2, 6 bases. There are 14 residues in the CDR3. CDR1 is LGHNA, CDR2 YNFKEQ, per germline. Trimming cost V 0 bases and J 4 bases, with 10 bases left between them. The CDR3 nucleotides read TGTGCCAGCAGCCAAGAAAGGAGGGAATACGAGCAGTACTTC. Its protein is CASSQERREYEQYF.

The chain links TRBV5-5 to TRBJ2-5, with 8 bases fitting TRBD1. CDR3 length equals 15 residues. Trimming took 4 bases from V and 4 from J; bases not matched to a gene: 9. CDR1 is SGHKS and CDR2 is YYEKEE in the germline V gene (reference sequence). CDR3 sequence (DNA): TGTGCCAGCAGCCTAAGACAGGGGTTCGGAGAGACCCAGTACTTC. Protein sequence: CASSLRQGFGETQYF.

This clone was found once. This CDR3 is CASSFYSNQPQHF. The CDR3 DNA follows: TGTGCCAGCAGTTTTTATAGCAATCAGCCCCAGCATTTT. V usage is TRBV28 and J usage is TRBJ1-5; no clear D gene. The CDR3 consists of 13 residues. Trimming shortened V by 3 bases and J by 0 bases, and 3 bases separated the two germline ends. Germline V gene data show CDR1 as MDHEN and CDR2 as SYDVKM.

The gene calls are TRBV6-6 and TRBJ1-1; D is undetermined. This CDR3 contains 13 residues. CDR1 is MNHNY, CDR2 SVGAGI, per germline (reference sequence). V gave up 6 bases and J gave up 6 bases, with 14 bases separating them. The CDR3 DNA reads TGTGCCAGCAGCCTGACATGGGAGTCTGAAGCTTTCTTT. Amino acid sequence: CASSLTWESEAFF.